This T cell receptor (beta chain) is drawn from a study of vaccination effects on CD4 cells after COVID-19. Here immunoSEQ multiplex PCR was the method, and the copy in TCRdb shows in-frame clones only, minus some. Counted here are 55,000 to 90,000 clones, 65% to 75% occurring once; the ten biggest clones make up less than 6.5%. As to this clone: What it recognizes is unknown.

Antigen-specific CD4+ T cells were expanded (with viral peptide pools) by the ViraFEST assay ahead of sequencing. Following 10 days of culture, CD4+ T cells were isolated. SARS-CoV-2 infected the person between March and December 2020, as confirmed by PCR. Per the germline V gene, CDR1 is SGHKS and CDR2 is YYEKEE (reference sequence). V gave up 3 bases and J gave up 2 bases, with 14 bases separating them. This CDR3 has 15 residues. This clonotype originated in a human donor who had a prior SARS-CoV-2 infection. This rearrangement joins TRBV5-5 to TRBJ1-1; D not certain. Sequenced here: CD4+ T cells from PBMCs cultured with HIV peptides, sampled before COVID-19 vaccination. Subset of the sample: HIV-1 Nef peptide pool negative control/reference culture. This CDR3 reads CASSWLGPFNTEAFF. The CDR3 nucleotides are TGTGCCAGCAGCTGGCTAGGCCCCTTTAACACTGAAGCTTTCTTT.